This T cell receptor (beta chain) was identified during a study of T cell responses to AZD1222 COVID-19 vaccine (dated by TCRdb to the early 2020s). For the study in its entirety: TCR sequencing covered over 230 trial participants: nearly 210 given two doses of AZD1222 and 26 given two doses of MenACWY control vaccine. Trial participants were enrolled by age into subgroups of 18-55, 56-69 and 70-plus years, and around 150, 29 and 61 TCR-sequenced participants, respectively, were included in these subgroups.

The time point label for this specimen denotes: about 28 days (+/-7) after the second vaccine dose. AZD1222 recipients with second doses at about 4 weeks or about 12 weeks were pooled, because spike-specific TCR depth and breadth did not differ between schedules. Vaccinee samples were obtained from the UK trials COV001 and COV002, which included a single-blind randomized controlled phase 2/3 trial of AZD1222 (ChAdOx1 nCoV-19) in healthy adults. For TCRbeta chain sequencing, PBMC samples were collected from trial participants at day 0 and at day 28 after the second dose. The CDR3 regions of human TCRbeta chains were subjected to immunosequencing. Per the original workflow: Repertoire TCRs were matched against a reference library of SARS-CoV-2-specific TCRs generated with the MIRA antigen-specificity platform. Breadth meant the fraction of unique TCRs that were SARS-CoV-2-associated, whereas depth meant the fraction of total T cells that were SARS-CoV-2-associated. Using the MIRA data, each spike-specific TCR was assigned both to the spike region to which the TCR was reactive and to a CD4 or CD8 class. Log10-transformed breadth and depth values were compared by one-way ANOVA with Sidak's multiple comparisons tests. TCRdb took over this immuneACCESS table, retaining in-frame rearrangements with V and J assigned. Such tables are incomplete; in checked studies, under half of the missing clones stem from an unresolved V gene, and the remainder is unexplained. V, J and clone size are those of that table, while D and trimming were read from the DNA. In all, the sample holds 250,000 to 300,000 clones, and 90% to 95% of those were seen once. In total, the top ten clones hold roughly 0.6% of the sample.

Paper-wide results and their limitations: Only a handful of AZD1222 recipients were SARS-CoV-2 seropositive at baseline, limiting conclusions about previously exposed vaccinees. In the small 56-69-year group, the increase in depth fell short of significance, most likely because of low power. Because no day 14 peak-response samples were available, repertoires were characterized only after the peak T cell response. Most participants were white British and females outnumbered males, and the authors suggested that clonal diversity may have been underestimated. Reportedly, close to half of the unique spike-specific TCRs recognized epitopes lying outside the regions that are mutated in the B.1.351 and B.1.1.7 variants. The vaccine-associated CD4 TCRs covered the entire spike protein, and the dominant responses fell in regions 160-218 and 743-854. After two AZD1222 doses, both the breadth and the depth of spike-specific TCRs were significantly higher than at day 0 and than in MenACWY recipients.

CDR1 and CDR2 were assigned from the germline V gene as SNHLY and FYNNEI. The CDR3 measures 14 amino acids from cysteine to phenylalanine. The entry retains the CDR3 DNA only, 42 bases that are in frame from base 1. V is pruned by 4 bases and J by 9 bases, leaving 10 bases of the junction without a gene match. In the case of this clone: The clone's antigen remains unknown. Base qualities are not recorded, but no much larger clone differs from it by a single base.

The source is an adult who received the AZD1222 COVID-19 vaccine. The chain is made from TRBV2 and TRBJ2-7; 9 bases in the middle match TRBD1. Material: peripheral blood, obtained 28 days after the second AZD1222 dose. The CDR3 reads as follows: CASSVAGQGTGQYF. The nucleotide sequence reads TGTGCCAGCAGTGTTGCCGGACAGGGGACGGGGCAGTACTTC. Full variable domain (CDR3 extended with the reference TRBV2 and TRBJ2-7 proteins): EPEVTQTPSHQVTQMGQEVILRCVPISNHLYFYWYRQILGQKVEFLVSFYNNEISEKSEIFDDQFSVERPDGSNFTLKIRSTKLEDSAMYFCASSVAGQGTGQYFGPGTRLTVT.